Included here is one TCR beta chain sequence, with context. These data belong to a study of OX40 agonist ivuxolimab in advanced cancers. In germline, CDR1 is SGHTA, CDR2 FQGTGA. V was clipped by 2 bases and J by 5 bases, with 13 bases between them. This CDR3 has 14 amino acids. TCRdb's copy holds only in-frame clones and misses some; the assay was immunoSEQ multiplex PCR. The table records roughly 71,000 clones, 85% of them present only once. This receptor was obtained from an adult with an advanced solid tumor such as melanoma, head and neck, liver or kidney cancer. The material was CD4+ or CD8+ T cells sorted from blood, obtained in a trial of the OX40 agonist ivuxolimab. The V and J genes are TRBV7-3 and TRBJ2-7; possibly TRBD2 for D (6 bases). CDR3 DNA sequence: TGTGCCAGCAGCTTAGTCGGGAGAGGAGACGAGCAGTACTTC. Translated, it gives CASSLVGRGDEQYF.